This T cell receptor (beta chain) was sequenced for a study of T-cell memory formation after mild COVID-19. TCRdb processed the 5' RACE reads anew with MiXCR; each CDR3 protein has one entry. The data contain fewer than 450,000 distinct CDR3 sequences, 20% to 25% of them seen just once; the ten biggest clones take up about an eighth. This clonotype was counted many times. The CDR3 is 13 amino acids. Germline-derived CDR1 and CDR2 are MNHEY and SVGAGI. J gave up 3 bases and V 5 bases, and 4 bases lay outside the gene matches. The clonotype comes from an adult woman who had mild COVID-19 (a few samples of this study predate the infection). Cell type and time point are not known. The rearrangement uses TRBV6-5 and TRBJ2-7; 7 bases map to TRBD1. Sequencing used PBMCs or a T cell subset sorted from them (not recorded which). The CDR3 DNA follows: TGTGCCAGCAGTCGAGACAGGGACTACGAGCAGTACTTC. It yields the protein CASSRDRDYEQYF.